This TCR beta chain was obtained from a study of neurological immune-mediated disorders. Overall study findings and caveats: Private repertoires in all groups were suggested by the absence of shared CDR3 amino acid sequences among expanded clones across subjects.

In the case of this clonotype: What it binds is unknown.

The team produced cDNA through 5'RACE using 10-nucleotide random UMIs. A single record per CDR3 protein comes from TCRdb applying MiXCR to the 5' RACE reads. Among tens of thousands of distinct CDR3 sequences, 3.5% to 5.5% were seen once, and the ten largest hold 6.9%. Trimming cost V 6 bases and J 0 bases; bases outside gene matches: 10. The CDR3 runs 15 residues. Germline CDR1 is DFQATT and CDR2 is SNEGSKA (reference sequence). The specimen sequenced was PBMCs. The chain employs TRBV20-1 and TRBJ1-1; 7 positions match TRBD1. This receptor was identified in a man aged 25-45 years with multiple sclerosis. The CDR3, as DNA: TGCAGTGCCCCTCTAGGGGGCTCTTTGAACACTGAAGCTTTCTTT. This gives the protein CSAPLGGSLNTEAFF.